This T cell receptor beta chain emerged from a study of low-dose radiotherapy and immunotherapy resistance in tumors. Study-level background: Fractions of 1 Gy went to Cohort 2 every two weeks, for 13 Gy over 26 weeks. Each patient took aspirin at a dose of 300 mg by mouth once daily over the course of four cycles, with dosing beginning on cycle 1 day 1.

This CDR3 is built from 16 residues. Germline lookup yields CDR1 SGHRS and CDR2 YFSETQ. Trimming cost V 6 bases and J 0 bases; bases outside gene matches: 12. This clonotype came up many times. Covering alpha and beta chains, TRAV- and TRBV-specific primers were used for the first-strand cDNA. The authors amplified TCRs for 20 PCR cycles with a constant-region primer and a V-primer adapter. TCRdb redid the calling of the reads with MiXCR, one entry per CDR3 protein. In the table there are 80,000 to 95,000 distinct CDR3 sequences, under 9.5% of which are singletons. Time point given: before trial treatment. Donors, who were enrolled in a single-arm phase I dose-escalation trial, received nivolumab, ipilimumab, aspirin, low-dose cyclophosphamide and low-dose radiotherapy. As a condition of eligibility, patients had advanced solid tumors lacking tumor-infiltrating lymphocytes.

This clonotype was sampled from a male donor with prostate cancer. The input for sequencing was PBMCs, taken before treatment. The V gene is TRBV5-1, the J gene TRBJ2-7, with TRBD1 matching 7 bases. The CDR3 bases are TGCGCCAGCAAGATACTGACAGGGTCTAGCTCCTACGAGCAGTACTTC. This translates into CASKILTGSSSYEQYF.